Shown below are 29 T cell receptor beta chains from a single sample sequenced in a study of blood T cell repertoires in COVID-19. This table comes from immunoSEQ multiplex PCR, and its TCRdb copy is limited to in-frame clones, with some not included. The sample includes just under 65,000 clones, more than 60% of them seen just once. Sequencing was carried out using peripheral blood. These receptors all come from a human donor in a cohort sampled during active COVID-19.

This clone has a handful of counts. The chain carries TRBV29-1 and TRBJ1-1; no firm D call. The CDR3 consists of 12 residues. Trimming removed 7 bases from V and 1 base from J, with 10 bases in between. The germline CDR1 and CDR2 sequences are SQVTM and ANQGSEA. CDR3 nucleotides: TGCAGCGCGAGTGGGCCGAACACTGAAGCTTTCTTT. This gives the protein CSASGPNTEAFF.

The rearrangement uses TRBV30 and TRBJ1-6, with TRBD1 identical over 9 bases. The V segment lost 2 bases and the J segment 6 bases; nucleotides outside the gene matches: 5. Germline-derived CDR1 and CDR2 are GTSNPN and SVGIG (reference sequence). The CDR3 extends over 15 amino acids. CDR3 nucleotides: TGTGCCTGGAGTCTACCGGGACAGGGTAATTCACCCCTCCACTTT. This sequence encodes CAWSLPGQGNSPLHF.

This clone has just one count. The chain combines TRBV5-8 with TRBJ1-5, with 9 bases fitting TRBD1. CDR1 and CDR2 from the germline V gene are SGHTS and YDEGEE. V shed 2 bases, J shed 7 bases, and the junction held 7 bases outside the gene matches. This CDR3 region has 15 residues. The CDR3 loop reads CASSFYRGLGQPQHF. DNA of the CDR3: TGTGCCAGCAGCTTTTACAGGGGGCTAGGCCAGCCCCAGCATTTT. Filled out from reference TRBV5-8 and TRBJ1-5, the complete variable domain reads EAGVTQSPTHLIKTRGQQATLRCSPISGHTSVYWYQQALGLGLQFLLWYDEGEERNRGNFPPRFSGRQFPNYSSELNVNALELEDSALYLCASSFYRGLGQPQHFGDGTRLSIL.

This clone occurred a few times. The CDR3 region is CASSLGSVRPDTQYF. CDR3 coding DNA: TGCGCCAGCAGCTTGGGCAGCGTAAGGCCAGATACGCAGTATTTT. The rearrangement links TRBV5-1 to TRBJ2-3; the D is unclear. Trimming removed 0 bases at V and 4 bases at J, with 12 bases between. The CDR3 has 15 residues. Per germline, CDR1 SGHRS and CDR2 YFSETQ.

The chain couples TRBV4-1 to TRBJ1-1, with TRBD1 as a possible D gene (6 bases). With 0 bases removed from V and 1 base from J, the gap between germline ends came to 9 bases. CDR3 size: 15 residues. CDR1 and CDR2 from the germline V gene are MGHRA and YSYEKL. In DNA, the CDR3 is TGCGCCAGCAGCCAAGAAGGGGGGGGGAACACTGAAGCTTTCTTT. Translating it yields CASSQEGGGNTEAFF.

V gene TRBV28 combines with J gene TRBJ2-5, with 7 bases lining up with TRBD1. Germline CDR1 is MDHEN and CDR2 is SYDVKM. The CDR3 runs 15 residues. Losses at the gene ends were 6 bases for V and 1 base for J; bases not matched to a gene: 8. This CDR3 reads CASSKHTGAQETQYF. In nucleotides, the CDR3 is TGTGCCAGCAGCAAGCACACAGGGGCCCAAGAGACCCAGTACTTC.

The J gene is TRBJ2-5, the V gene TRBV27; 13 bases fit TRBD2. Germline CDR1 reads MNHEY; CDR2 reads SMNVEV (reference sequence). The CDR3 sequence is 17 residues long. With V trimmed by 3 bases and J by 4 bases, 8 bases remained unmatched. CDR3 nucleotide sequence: TGTGCCAGCAGTTTCCATACTAGCGGGGGGGCCGGAGAGACCCAGTACTTC. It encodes CASSFHTSGGAGETQYF.

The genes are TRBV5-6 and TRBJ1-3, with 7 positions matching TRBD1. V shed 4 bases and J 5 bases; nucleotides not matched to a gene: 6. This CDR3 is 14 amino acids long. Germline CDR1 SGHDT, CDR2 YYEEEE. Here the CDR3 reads CASSTTGARNTIYF. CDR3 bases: TGTGCCAGCAGCACCACAGGGGCCCGAAACACCATATATTTT.

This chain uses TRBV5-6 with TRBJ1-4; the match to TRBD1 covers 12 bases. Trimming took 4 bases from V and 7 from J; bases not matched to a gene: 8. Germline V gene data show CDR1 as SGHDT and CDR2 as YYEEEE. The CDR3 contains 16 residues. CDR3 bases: TGTGCCAGCAGCGGAGGGACAGGGGGCAAGGTTGAAAAACTGTTTTTT. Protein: CASSGGTGGKVEKLFF.

The DNA of the CDR3 is TGTGCCAGCAGCCCAGGGGGGAAGCTGAACACTGAAGCTTTCTTT. Amino acid sequence: CASSPGGKLNTEAFF. V and J are TRBV5-4 and TRBJ1-1, with TRBD1 identical over 7 bases. The ends lost 4 bases at V and 0 bases at J; junction bases unmatched: 6. The CDR3 runs to 15 residues. Germline V gives CDR1 SGHNT, CDR2 YYREEE (reference sequence).

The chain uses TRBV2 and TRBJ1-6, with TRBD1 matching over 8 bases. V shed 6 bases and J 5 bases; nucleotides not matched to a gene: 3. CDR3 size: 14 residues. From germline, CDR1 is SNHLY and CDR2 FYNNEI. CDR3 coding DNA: TGTGCCAGCAGGGGGACAGGTGATAATTCACCCCTCCACTTT. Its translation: CASRGTGDNSPLHF.

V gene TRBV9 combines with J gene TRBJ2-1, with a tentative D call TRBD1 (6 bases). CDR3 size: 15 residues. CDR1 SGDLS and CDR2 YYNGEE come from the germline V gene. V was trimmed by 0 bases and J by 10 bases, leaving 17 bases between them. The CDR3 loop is CASSVDTGSTWEQFF. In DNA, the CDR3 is TGTGCCAGCAGCGTAGATACAGGGTCTACATGGGAGCAGTTCTTC.

CDR3 amino acids: CASSQEGSGGASTDTQYF. CDR3 DNA sequence: TGCGCCAGCAGCCAGGAGGGTAGCGGGGGGGCTAGCACAGATACGCAGTATTTT. V and J are TRBV4-1 and TRBJ2-3; the match to TRBD2 covers 11 bases. The CDR3 covers 18 residues. Trimming at V came to 3 bases and at J to 0 bases, leaving 8 bases not matched to a gene. Germline CDR1 and CDR2: MGHRA and YSYEKL.

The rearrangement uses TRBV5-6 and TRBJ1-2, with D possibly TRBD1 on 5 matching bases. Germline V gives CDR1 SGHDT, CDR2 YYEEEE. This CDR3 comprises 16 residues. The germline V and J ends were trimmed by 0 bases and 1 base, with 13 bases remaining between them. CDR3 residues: CASSLVSGRGNYGYTF. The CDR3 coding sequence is TGTGCCAGCAGCTTGGTCTCCGGTAGGGGTAACTATGGCTACACCTTC.

For the CDR3, the DNA is TGTGCCAGCAGTGAACGCCGGGGGGGGTATATGACTGAAGCTTTCTTT. Protein product: CASSERRGGYMTEAFF. This sequence joins TRBV25-1 and TRBJ1-1, with D perhaps matching TRBD1 (5 bases). The V end was cut by 2 bases, the J end by 5 bases, with 18 bases between. Per the germline V gene, CDR1 is MGHDK and CDR2 is SYGVNS. This CDR3 is built from 16 residues.

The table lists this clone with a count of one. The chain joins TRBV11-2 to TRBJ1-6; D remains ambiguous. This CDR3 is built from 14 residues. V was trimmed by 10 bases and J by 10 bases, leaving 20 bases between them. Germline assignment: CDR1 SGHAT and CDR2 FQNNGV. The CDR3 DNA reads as TGTGCCACCTCGGTGAGGCTCTTTGACTCACCCCTCCACTTT. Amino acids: CATSVRLFDSPLHF.

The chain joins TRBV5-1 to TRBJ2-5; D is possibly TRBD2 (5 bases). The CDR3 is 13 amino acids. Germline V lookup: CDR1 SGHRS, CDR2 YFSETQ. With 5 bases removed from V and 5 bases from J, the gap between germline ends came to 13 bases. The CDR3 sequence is CASRPGNRETQYF. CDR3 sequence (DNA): TGCGCCAGCAGACCCGGGAATCGGGAGACCCAGTACTTC.

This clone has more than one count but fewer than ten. This chain's CDR3 is CASSQEFGQDLRGNQPQHF. The CDR3 DNA follows: TGTGCCAGCAGCCAAGAGTTTGGACAGGACCTTAGGGGCAATCAGCCCCAGCATTTT. The rearrangement links TRBV4-2 to TRBJ1-5; 7 positions agree with TRBD1. Unmatched junction bases numbered 13, after V lost 0 bases and J lost 2 bases. Germline lookup yields CDR1 LGHNA and CDR2 YNFKEQ. The CDR3 loop spans 19 amino acids.

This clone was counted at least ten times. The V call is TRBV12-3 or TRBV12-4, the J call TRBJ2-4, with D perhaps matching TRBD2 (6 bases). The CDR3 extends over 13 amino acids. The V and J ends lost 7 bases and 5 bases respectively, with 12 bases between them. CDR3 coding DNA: TGTGCCAGCATTCGATCGGGGGAAAACATTCAGTACTTC. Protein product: CASIRSGENIQYF.

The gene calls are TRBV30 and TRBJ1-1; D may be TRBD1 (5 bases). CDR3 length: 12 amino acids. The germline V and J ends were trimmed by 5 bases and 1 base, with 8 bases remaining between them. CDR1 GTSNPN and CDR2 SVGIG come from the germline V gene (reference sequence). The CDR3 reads CAWGTGNTEAFF. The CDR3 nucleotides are TGTGCCTGGGGGACGGGGAACACTGAAGCTTTCTTT.

CDR3 loop: CAGKTGSGNTIYF. The CDR3 bases are TGTGCCGGAAAGACAGGGTCTGGAAACACCATATATTTT. The chain uses TRBV12-3 or TRBV12-4 and TRBJ1-3, with 7 bases lining up with TRBD1. V shed 11 bases and J 1 base; nucleotides not matched to a gene: 5. The CDR3 totals 13 residues.

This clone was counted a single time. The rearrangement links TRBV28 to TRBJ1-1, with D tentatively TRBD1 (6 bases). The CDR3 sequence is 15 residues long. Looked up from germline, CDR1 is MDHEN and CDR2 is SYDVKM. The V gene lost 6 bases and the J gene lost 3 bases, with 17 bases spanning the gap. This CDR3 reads CASRTQGLLDTEAFF. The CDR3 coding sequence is TGTGCCAGCAGGACACAGGGCTTATTGGACACTGAAGCTTTCTTT.

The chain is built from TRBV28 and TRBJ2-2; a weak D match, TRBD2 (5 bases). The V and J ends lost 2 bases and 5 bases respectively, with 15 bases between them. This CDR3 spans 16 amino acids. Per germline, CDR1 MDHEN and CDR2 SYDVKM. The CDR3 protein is CASSLTGPRRTGELFF. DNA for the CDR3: TGTGCCAGCAGTTTAACCGGGCCCCGGAGGACCGGGGAGCTGTTTTTT.

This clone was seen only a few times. CDR3 bases: TGCAGTGCTAGTGACAGATACCAGCCCCAGCATTTT. Protein product: CSASDRYQPQHF. This chain joins TRBV20-1 and TRBJ1-5; D might be TRBD1 (5 bases). The CDR3 is 12 residues long. In germline, CDR1 is DFQATT, CDR2 SNEGSKA (reference sequence). The V gene lost 3 bases and the J gene lost 7 bases, with 10 bases spanning the gap.

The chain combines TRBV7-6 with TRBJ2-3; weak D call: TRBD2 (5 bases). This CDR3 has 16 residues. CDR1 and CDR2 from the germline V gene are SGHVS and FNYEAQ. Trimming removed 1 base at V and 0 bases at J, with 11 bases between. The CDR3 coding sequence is TGTGCCAGCAGCTTAGGAGGGTTACCTAGCACAGATACGCAGTATTTT. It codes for CASSLGGLPSTDTQYF.

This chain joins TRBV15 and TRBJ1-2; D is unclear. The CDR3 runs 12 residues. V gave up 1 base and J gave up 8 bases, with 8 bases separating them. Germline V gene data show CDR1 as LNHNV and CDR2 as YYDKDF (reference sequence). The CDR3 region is CATSRAGSGYTF. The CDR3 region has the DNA TGTGCCACCAGCAGAGCCGGGTCCGGCTACACCTTC.

In nucleotides, the CDR3 is TGTGCCAGCAGTCCGAGACAGGGGACCTACGAGCAGTACTTC. It yields the protein CASSPRQGTYEQYF. The chain employs TRBV6-1 and TRBJ2-7; 8 bases align to TRBD1. V lost 5 bases to trimming and J lost 2 bases; unmatched junction nucleotides: 5. Germline CDR1 MNHNS, CDR2 SASEGT. This CDR3 is 14 amino acids long.

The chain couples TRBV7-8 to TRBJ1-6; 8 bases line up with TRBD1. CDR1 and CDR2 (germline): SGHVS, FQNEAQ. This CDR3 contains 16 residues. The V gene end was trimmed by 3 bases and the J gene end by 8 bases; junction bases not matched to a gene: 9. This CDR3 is CASSLPGQGGDSPLHF. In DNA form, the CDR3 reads TGTGCCAGCAGCTTGCCAGGACAGGGAGGAGATTCACCCCTCCACTTT.

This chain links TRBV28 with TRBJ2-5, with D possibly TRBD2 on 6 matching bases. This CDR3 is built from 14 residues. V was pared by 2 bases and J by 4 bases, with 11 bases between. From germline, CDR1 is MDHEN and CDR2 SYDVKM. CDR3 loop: CASSLRGGTETQYF. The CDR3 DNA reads TGTGCCAGCAGTTTACGGGGCGGGACAGAGACCCAGTACTTC.